This is a list of T cell receptor beta chains from one sample in a study of blood T cell repertoires in COVID-19. The repertoire was sequenced with immunoSEQ multiplex PCR; TCRdb's copy has only in-frame clones and lacks some. The sample contains around 97,000 clones, about 90% of which appear only once. The sequencing sample was made of peripheral blood. Receptors originate from a woman aged 55-69 years with acute or convalescent COVID-19. Each CDR3 is given with its conserved first and last residue. Each record gives: V gene, clone size, D gene, J gene, CDR3 DNA, CDR3 protein. D genes are given only for firm matches. Where a row states a size, it is once, few, many or the class of an expanded clone; other rows omit it.

TRBV6-5	-	TRBD2	TRBJ2-1	TGTGCCAGCAGTTACAGAGGGGCTAGCGGGAGTAATGAGCAGTTCTTC	CASSYRGASGSNEQFF
TRBV6-1	once	TRBD1	TRBJ1-5	TGTGCCAGCAGTGAACACGGGACAGCCATCTCGGAGCCCCAGCATTTT	CASSEHGTAISEPQHF
TRBV12-3/TRBV12-4	-	-	TRBJ1-2	TGTGCCAGCAGTTTAGTGAGTTTCTATGGCTACACCTTC	CASSLVSFYGYTF
TRBV27	-	-	TRBJ2-5	TGTGCCAGCAGTTTCGGCTCAGGGAAAGAGACCCAGTACTTC	CASSFGSGKETQYF
TRBV11-2	once	TRBD1	TRBJ1-1	TGTGCCAGCAGCTTAGTAACAGGGGCCGTGAACACTGAAGCTTTCTTT	CASSLVTGAVNTEAFF
TRBV19	-	-	TRBJ2-1	TGTGCCAGTAGTCGCTTAGTCTACAATGAGCAGTTCTTC	CASSRLVYNEQFF
TRBV28	-	-	TRBJ1-2	TGTGCCAGCAGTCCTCTCATGGAGGGCTACACCTTC	CASSPLMEGYTF
TRBV5-8	once	TRBD1	TRBJ1-1	TGTGCCTCCTCGGACAGGGGCATGAACACTGAAGCTTTCTTT	CASSDRGMNTEAFF
TRBV30	once	TRBD2	TRBJ2-1	TGTGCCTGGAGTCCCATCGGACTAGGTTACAATGAGCAGTTCTTC	CAWSPIGLGYNEQFF
TRBV28	few	-	TRBJ2-6	TGTGCCAGCAGCCCGACAGCTTCTGGGGCCAACGTCCTGACTTTC	CASSPTASGANVLTF
TRBV5-4	-	TRBD2	TRBJ2-1	TGTGCCAGCAGCTTGGCCGGACTAGCGGGAGATCTAGAGCAGTTCTTC	CASSLAGLAGDLEQFF
TRBV29-1	-	-	TRBJ2-2	TGCAGCGTAACGACAAAAAACACCGGGGAGCTGTTTTTT	CSVTTKNTGELFF
TRBV2	-	TRBD1	TRBJ1-4	TGTGCCAGCAGTGATAAGGGGGCTGGGGAGGAAAAACTGTTTTTT	CASSDKGAGEEKLFF
TRBV30	-	-	TRBJ1-4	TGTGCCTGGAGTTTCCAGGGCGGAGATGAAAAACTGTTTTTT	CAWSFQGGDEKLFF
TRBV29-1	-	TRBD2	TRBJ2-1	TGCAGCGGGGGGACTAGCGGCAATGAGCAGTTCTTC	CSGGTSGNEQFF
TRBV18	-	TRBD2	TRBJ2-1	TGTGCCTCTCAGCGGGACCTGAGCTCCTACAATGAGCAGTTCTTC	CASQRDLSSYNEQFF
TRBV4-1	-	-	TRBJ2-1	TGCGCCAGCAGCCAAGATAGCTCCTACAATGAGCAGTTCTTC	CASSQDSSYNEQFF
TRBV6-5	-	TRBD2	TRBJ2-1	TGTGCCAGCACCTACGCAGCGGGAGGGTACAATGAGCAGTTCTTC	CASTYAAGGYNEQFF
TRBV11-2	many	TRBD2	TRBJ2-2	TGTGCCAGCAGCTCCGGACTAGCGGGAGTTGGCACCGGGGAGCTGTTTTTT	CASSSGLAGVGTGELFF
TRBV28	-	-	TRBJ1-2	TGTGCCAGCAGTTTATTCCCCGTCACAGCCAACTATGGCTACACCTTC	CASSLFPVTANYGYTF
TRBV15	few	-	TRBJ1-1	TGTGCCACCAGCAGGACTAAGGAGAGCACTGAAGCTTTCTTT	CATSRTKESTEAFF
TRBV28	few	-	TRBJ1-3	TGTGCCAGCAGTTTATGGGGGAGGGGCTCTGGAAACACCATATATTTT	CASSLWGRGSGNTIYF
TRBV5-1	few	TRBD1	TRBJ2-7	TGCGCCAGCAGCCGATCCGGGACAGGCTACGAGCAGTACTTC	CASSRSGTGYEQYF
TRBV5-5	-	TRBD2	TRBJ2-1	TGTGCCAGCAGCTTGGCCCTAGCGGGAGGGTTCTACTACAATGAGCAGTTCTTC	CASSLALAGGFYYNEQFF
TRBV30	-	-	TRBJ1-6	TGTGCCTGGAGTATCGACAGCTCCTATAATTCACCCCTCCACTTT	CAWSIDSSYNSPLHF
TRBV19	-	TRBD1	TRBJ1-5	TGTGCCAGTAGTATGGGACAGGGACGGCCCCAGCATTTT	CASSMGQGRPQHF
TRBV18	-	-	TRBJ1-2	TGTGCCAGCTCACCTTCACAGGGTTCTGGCTACACCTTC	CASSPSQGSGYTF
TRBV3-1/TRBV3-2	-	TRBD2	TRBJ2-3	TGTGCCAGCAGCCTACGGACTAGCGGGAGTTGGTATACGCAGTATTTT	CASSLRTSGSWYTQYF
TRBV19	-	-	TRBJ1-2	TGTGCCAGTAGTATACGACAGAACTATGGCTACACCTTC	CASSIRQNYGYTF
TRBV6-6	-	-	TRBJ1-1	TGTGCCAGCAGTTACTCTGTCAAAGCTTTCTTT	CASSYSVKAFF
TRBV27	-	-	TRBJ2-1	TGTGCCACTCAGGACTTCTCCTACAATGAGCAGTTCTTC	CATQDFSYNEQFF
TRBV3-1/TRBV3-2	-	-	TRBJ1-1	TGTGCCAGCAGCCAATCATCCAGGGATTACACTGAAGCTTTCTTT	CASSQSSRDYTEAFF
TRBV14	-	-	TRBJ2-1	TGTGCCAGCAGCCAAGTTCGGTTCAATGAGCAGTTCTTC	CASSQVRFNEQFF
TRBV5-1	-	-	TRBJ2-5	TGCGCCAGCAGCTTGGCAGGTTCTGTGTCGGAGACCCAGTACTTC	CASSLAGSVSETQYF
TRBV18	-	TRBD1	TRBJ1-6	TGTGCCAGCTCACTAACCGAAACGGGACAGATTGCATCACCCCTCCACTTT	CASSLTETGQIASPLHF
TRBV28	-	-	TRBJ1-5	TGTGCCAGCAGTTTGTCGGGGGGCAAGAATCAGCCCCAGCATTTT	CASSLSGGKNQPQHF
TRBV25-1	-	TRBD1	TRBJ2-3	TGTGCCAGCAGTGACCCTTTCGTCCTGGGACAGGGCACAGATACGCAGTATTTT	CASSDPFVLGQGTDTQYF
TRBV28	few	TRBD2	TRBJ2-2	TGTGCCAGCAGTGGGGGACTAGCGGTAAACACCGGGGAGCTGTTTTTT	CASSGGLAVNTGELFF
TRBV18	-	-	TRBJ1-1	TGTGCCAGCTCACCTCCAGGGGCGAACACTGAAGCTTTCTTT	CASSPPGANTEAFF
TRBV18	-	TRBD1	TRBJ1-4	TGTGCCAGCTCACCAAGAGCGCAGGGGGCGAAAGGTGAAAAACTGTTTTTT	CASSPRAQGAKGEKLFF
TRBV24-1	-	TRBD2	TRBJ2-1	TGTGCCACCAGTGATCCCGGGACTAGCGCTTACAATGAGCAGTTCTTC	CATSDPGTSAYNEQFF
TRBV5-1	-	TRBD2	TRBJ2-7	TGCGCCAGCAGCGTCGGACTAGCGGGAAAGGCCTACGAGCAGTACTTC	CASSVGLAGKAYEQYF
TRBV28	-	TRBD1	TRBJ1-4	TGTGCCAGCAGCCCACAGGGGGTCCGGGAAAAACTGTTTTTT	CASSPQGVREKLFF